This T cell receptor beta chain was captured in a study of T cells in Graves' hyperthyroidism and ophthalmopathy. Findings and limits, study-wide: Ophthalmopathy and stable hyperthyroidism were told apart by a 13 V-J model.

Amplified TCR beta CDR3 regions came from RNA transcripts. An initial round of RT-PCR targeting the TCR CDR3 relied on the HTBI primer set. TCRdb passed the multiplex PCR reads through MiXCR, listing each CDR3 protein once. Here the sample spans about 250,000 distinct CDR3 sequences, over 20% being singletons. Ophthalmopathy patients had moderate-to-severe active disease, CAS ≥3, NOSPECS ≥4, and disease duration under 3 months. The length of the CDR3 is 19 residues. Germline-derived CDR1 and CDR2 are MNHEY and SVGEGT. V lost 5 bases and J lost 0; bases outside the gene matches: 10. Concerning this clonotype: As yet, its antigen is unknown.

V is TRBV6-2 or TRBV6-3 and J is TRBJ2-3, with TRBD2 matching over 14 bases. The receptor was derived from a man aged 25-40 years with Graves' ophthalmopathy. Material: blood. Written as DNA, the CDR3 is TGTGCCAGCAGTCTCCCCGGACTAGCGGGAGGAAAAAGCACAGATACGCAGTATTTT. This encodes CASSLPGLAGGKSTDTQYF.